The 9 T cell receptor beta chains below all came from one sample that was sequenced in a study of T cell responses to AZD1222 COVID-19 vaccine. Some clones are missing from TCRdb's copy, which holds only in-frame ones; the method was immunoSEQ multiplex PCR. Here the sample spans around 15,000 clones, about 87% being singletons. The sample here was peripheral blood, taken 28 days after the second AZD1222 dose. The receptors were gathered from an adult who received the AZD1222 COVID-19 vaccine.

Written as DNA, the CDR3 is TGTGCCTGGAGTGTACTCCATGGCTACACCTTC. This encodes CAWSVLHGYTF. The gene calls are TRBV30 and TRBJ1-2, with no clear D. CDR3 length equals 11 residues. The V end was cut by 0 bases, the J end by 6 bases, with 5 bases between. CDR1 is GTSNPN, CDR2 SVGIG, per germline (reference sequence).

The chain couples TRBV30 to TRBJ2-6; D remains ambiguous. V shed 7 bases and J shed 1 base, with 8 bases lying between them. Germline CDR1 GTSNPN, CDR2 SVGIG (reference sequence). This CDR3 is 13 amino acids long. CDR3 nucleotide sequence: TGTGCCTTGGGCTCTTCTGGGGCCAACGTCCTGACTTTC. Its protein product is CALGSSGANVLTF.

CDR3 sequence reads: CAWRKLRSVEEKRVGTEAFF. CDR3 sequence (DNA): TGTGCCTGGAGAAAGCTACGGAGTGTAGAGGAGAAGAGGGTAGGCACTGAAGCTTTCTTT. The V and J genes are TRBV30 and TRBJ1-1, with D unclear. Germline CDR1 is GTSNPN and CDR2 is SVGIG (reference sequence). The CDR3 is 20 residues long. Trimming took 3 bases from V and 4 from J, leaving 33 bases between them.

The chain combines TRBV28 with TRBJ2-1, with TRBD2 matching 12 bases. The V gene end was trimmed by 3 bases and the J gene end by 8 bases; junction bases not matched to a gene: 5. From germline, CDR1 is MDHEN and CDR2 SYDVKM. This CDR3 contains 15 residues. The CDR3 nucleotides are TGTGCCAGCAGTTTGGGGACTAGCGGGCGGGATGAGCAGTTCTTC. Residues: CASSLGTSGRDEQFF.

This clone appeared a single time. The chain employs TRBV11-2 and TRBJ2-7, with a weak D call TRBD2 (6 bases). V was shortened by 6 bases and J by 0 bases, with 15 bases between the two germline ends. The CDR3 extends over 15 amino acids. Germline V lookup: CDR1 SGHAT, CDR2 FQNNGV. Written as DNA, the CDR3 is TGTGCCAGCAGGAAATCGGCGGGGTCCTCCTACGAGCAGTACTTC. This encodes CASRKSAGSSYEQYF.

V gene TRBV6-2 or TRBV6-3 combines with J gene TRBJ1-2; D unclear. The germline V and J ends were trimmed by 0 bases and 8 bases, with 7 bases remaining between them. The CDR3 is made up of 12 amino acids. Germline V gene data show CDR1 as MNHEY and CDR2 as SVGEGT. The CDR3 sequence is CASSYSIGGYTF. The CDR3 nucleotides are TGTGCCAGCAGTTACTCGATCGGGGGCTACACCTTC.

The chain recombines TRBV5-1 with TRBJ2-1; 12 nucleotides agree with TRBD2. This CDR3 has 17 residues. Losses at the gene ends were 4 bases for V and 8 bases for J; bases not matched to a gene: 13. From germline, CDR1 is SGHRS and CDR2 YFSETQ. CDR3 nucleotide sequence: TGCGCCAGCAGCGCCCGACTAGCGGGAGAAATAGTTGATGAGCAGTTCTTC. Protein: CASSARLAGEIVDEQFF.

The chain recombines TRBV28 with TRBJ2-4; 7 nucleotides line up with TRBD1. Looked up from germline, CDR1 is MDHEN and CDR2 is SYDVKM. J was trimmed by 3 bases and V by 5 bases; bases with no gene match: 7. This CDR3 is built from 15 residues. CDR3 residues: CASSLTGAVKNIQYF. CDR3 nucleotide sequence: TGTGCCAGCAGTCTAACAGGGGCTGTCAAAAACATTCAGTACTTC. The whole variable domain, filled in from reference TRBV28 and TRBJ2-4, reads DVKVTQSSRYLVKRTGEKVFLECVQDMDHENMFWYRQDPGLGLRLIYFSYDVKMKEKGDIPEGYSVSREKKERFSLILESASTNQTSMYLCASSLTGAVKNIQYFGAGTRLSVL.

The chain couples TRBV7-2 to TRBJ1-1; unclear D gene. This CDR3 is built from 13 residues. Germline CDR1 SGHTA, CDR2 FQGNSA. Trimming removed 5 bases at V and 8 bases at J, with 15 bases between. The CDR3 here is CASSIVPEGEAFF. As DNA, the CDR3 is TGTGCCAGCAGCATCGTCCCGGAGGGCGAAGCTTTCTTT. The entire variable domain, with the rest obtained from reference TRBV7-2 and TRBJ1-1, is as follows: GAGVSQSPSNKVTEKGKDVELRCDPISGHTALYWYRQSLGQGLEFLIYFQGNSAPDKSGLPSDRFSAERTGGSVSTLTIQRTQQEDSAVYLCASSIVPEGEAFFGQGTRLTVV.